In this sample, the clone carrying this T cell receptor (beta chain) turned up a few times. The antigen is not known. This record comes from a study of blood T cells in healthy people across ages. Germline CDR1 and CDR2: LGHDT and YNNKEL (reference sequence). The CDR3 is made up of 18 amino acids. Trimming removed 2 bases from V and 2 bases from J; junction bases left unmatched: 12. Using a J-beta primer mix together with a sample-barcoded 5' primer, a second PCR was run for roughly 6 to 11 cycles. Tagging of each cDNA molecule was performed by a template-switch adaptor with 12 random nucleotides. TCRdb re-called the 5' RACE reads through MiXCR, storing one row per CDR3 protein. The data contain more than 550,000 distinct CDR3 sequences, about 20% of them singletons. Points from the study as a whole: Not knowing donor CMV status may have confounded expanded clonotype changes. Higher diversity, along with more naive CD4+ cells, distinguished long-lived donors from aged donors.

The chain joins TRBV3-1 to TRBJ2-3; the match to TRBD1 covers 8 bases. This TCR came from a man aged 65-85 years in good health. The specimen sequenced was blood. The CDR3 DNA sequence: TGTGCCAGCAGCCAACCCGGGACAGGAAATACCAACACAGATACGCAGTATTTT. It codes for CASSQPGTGNTNTDTQYF.